One sample yielded the 18 T cell receptor beta chains listed below, sequenced in a study of T-cell reconstitution after alpha-beta-depleted transplantation in children. Unique molecular identifiers were incorporated into the prepared TCRbeta library. TCRdb redid the calling of the PCR reads with MiXCR, one entry per CDR3 protein. The sample includes more than 550,000 distinct CDR3 sequences, about 10% of them seen just once. This sample comprised PBMCs from the stem cell graft donor, obtained from the stem cell graft. Receptors originate from a human donor who donated a stem cell graft to a child with acute myeloid leukemia.

This clonotype has only a few counts. The chain is built from TRBV28 and TRBJ1-1; D is unresolved. Germline V CDR1 and CDR2: MDHEN, SYDVKM. CDR3 length equals 14 residues. Trimming removed 2 bases at V and 0 bases at J, with 7 bases between. Here the CDR3 DNA reads TGTGCCAGCAGTTTACGGCGGTTGAACACTGAAGCTTTCTTT. As protein: CASSLRRLNTEAFF.

The chain is built from TRBV7-6 and TRBJ1-3; D possibly corresponds to TRBD1 (6 bases). The germline V gene has CDR1 SGHVS and CDR2 FNYEAQ. This CDR3 spans 16 amino acids. V was trimmed by 2 bases and J by 0 bases, leaving 11 bases between them. CDR3 amino acids: CASSLQGLSSGNTIYF. The CDR3 region has the DNA TGTGCCAGCAGCTTACAGGGGCTGAGCTCTGGAAACACCATATATTTT.

This clonotype was counted a few times. V usage is TRBV29-1 and J usage is TRBJ2-5, with D unclear. This CDR3 is 11 amino acids long. V was clipped by 4 bases and J by 5 bases, with 8 bases between them. Per germline, CDR1 SQVTM and CDR2 ANQGSEA. For the CDR3, the DNA is TGCAGCGTTGCGGGTCTGGAGACCCAGTACTTC. Translating it yields CSVAGLETQYF. Combining the CDR3 with reference TRBV29-1 and TRBJ2-5 gives the whole variable domain SAVISQKPSRDICQRGTSLTIQCQVDSQVTMMFWYRQQPGQSLTLIATANQGSEATYESGFVIDKFPISRPNLTFSTLTVSNMSPEDSSIYLCSVAGLETQYFGPGTRLLVL.

This clonotype was found a few times. The rearrangement uses TRBV2 and TRBJ2-2, with D perhaps TRBD2 (5 bases). Trimming removed 7 bases at V and 4 bases at J, with 16 bases between. Germline V gene data show CDR1 as SNHLY and CDR2 as FYNNEI. The CDR3 length is 15 residues. The CDR3 reads CASTFGSRGTGELFF. The CDR3 coding sequence is TGTGCCAGCACCTTCGGCAGCCGGGGCACCGGGGAGCTGTTTTTT.

In this sample, this clonotype turned up a few times. The J gene is TRBJ2-3, the V gene TRBV6-1; D remains ambiguous. The CDR3 length is 13 residues. Trimming left V 6 bases short and J 4 bases short, with 11 bases between. Germline assignment: CDR1 MNHNS and CDR2 SASEGT. The CDR3 region is CASSNLDPDTQYF. CDR3 nucleotides: TGTGCCAGCAGCAACCTCGACCCAGATACGCAGTATTTT.

The J gene is TRBJ2-1, the V gene TRBV20-1; D possibly matches TRBD1 or TRBD2 (5 bases each). The V end was cut by 6 bases, the J end by 4 bases, with 19 bases between. This CDR3 is 15 amino acids long. Germline V CDR1 and CDR2: DFQATT, SNEGSKA (reference sequence). CDR3 sequence: CSAIGASGLYNEQFF. The CDR3 DNA sequence: TGCAGTGCGATCGGGGCCTCCGGCCTTTACAATGAGCAGTTCTTC.

The V and J genes are TRBV7-2 and TRBJ2-1; D may be TRBD2 (6 bases). The CDR3 has 15 amino acids. With 1 base removed from V and 7 bases from J, the gap between germline ends came to 14 bases. In germline, CDR1 is SGHTA, CDR2 FQGNSA. The CDR3 nucleotides are TGTGCCAGCAGCTTAGGGGAGGTGCCGGGGAATGAGCAGTTCTTC. Translated, it gives CASSLGEVPGNEQFF.

This clonotype was picked up a small number of times. The chain couples TRBV20-1 to TRBJ2-2; possibly TRBD1 for D (6 bases). Trimming took off 8 bases at V and 4 bases at J, with 14 bases between the two ends. CDR1 and CDR2 (germline): DFQATT, SNEGSKA (reference sequence). CDR3 length: 13 amino acids. CDR3 sequence (DNA): TGCAGTTTCAAAATAGGGGGCACCGGGGAGCTGTTTTTT. Translation gives CSFKIGGTGELFF.

The rearrangement uses TRBV7-2 and TRBJ2-7; TRBD2 might be the D (5 bases). CDR1 is SGHTA, CDR2 FQGNSA, per germline. This CDR3 region has 14 residues. The germline V and J ends were trimmed by 4 bases and 1 base, with 11 bases remaining between them. The CDR3 coding sequence is TGTGCCAGCAGCTCCAGACGGGATTCCTACGAGCAGTACTTC. This codes for CASSSRRDSYEQYF.

This clonotype was detected a few times. The chain combines TRBV5-1 with TRBJ2-7; 8 nucleotides agree with TRBD1. This CDR3 contains 14 residues. The germline V gene has CDR1 SGHRS and CDR2 YFSETQ. Trimming removed 3 bases from V and 2 bases from J; junction bases left unmatched: 4. CDR3 DNA sequence: TGCGCCAGCAGCTCAGGGGGCAGGACCTACGAGCAGTACTTC. This encodes CASSSGGRTYEQYF.

This rearrangement joins TRBV20-1 to TRBJ1-1, with D unclear. V lost 0 bases to trimming and J lost 1 base, with 12 bases between them. The CDR3 is made up of 15 amino acids. Germline V gives CDR1 DFQATT, CDR2 SNEGSKA (reference sequence). In DNA, the CDR3 is TGCAGTGCTAGAGAGGGCCTTGCTCGGAACACTGAAGCTTTCTTT. As protein: CSAREGLARNTEAFF.

This clonotype occurred a few times. The DNA for the CDR3 is TGTGCCAGCAGTTTCAGTAGCGGGAGGATCGGAGAGCTGTTTTTT. Its translation is CASSFSSGRIGELFF. The chain carries TRBV6-2 or TRBV6-3 and TRBJ2-2; the match to TRBD2 covers 10 bases. The CDR3 runs 15 residues. Trimming at V came to 4 bases and at J to 11 bases, leaving 10 bases not matched to a gene. Germline loops: CDR1 MNHEY, CDR2 SVGEGT.

This clonotype was found a few times. The chain carries TRBV11-3 and TRBJ2-2, with D unresolved. Germline V gives CDR1 SGHNT, CDR2 YENEEA. The CDR3 totals 14 residues. Trimming took off 3 bases at V and 5 bases at J, with 10 bases between the two ends. As DNA, the CDR3 is TGTGCCAGCAGCTTCTGGGGAAGGACCGGGGAGCTGTTTTTT. Its translation: CASSFWGRTGELFF.

This clonotype was counted ten times or more. The chain recombines TRBV5-1 with TRBJ1-1; D is unclear. Trimming took off 5 bases at V and 1 base at J, with 12 bases between the two ends. Germline V gene data show CDR1 as SGHRS and CDR2 as YFSETQ. CDR3 length: 14 amino acids. This CDR3 reads CASRQEARNTEAFF. The CDR3 DNA follows: TGCGCCAGCAGGCAGGAGGCTAGGAACACTGAAGCTTTCTTT.

This clonotype was counted a few times. The chain has TRBV7-3 and TRBJ2-3, with 8 bases identical to TRBD2. The CDR3 loop spans 17 amino acids. CDR1 and CDR2 (germline): SGHTA, FQGTGA. V lost 5 bases, J lost 4 bases, and 14 bases stayed unmatched. This CDR3 reads CASSPSGGGLAADTQYF. CDR3 coding DNA: TGTGCCAGCAGCCCCTCTGGGGGCGGACTAGCCGCAGATACGCAGTATTTT.

The chain combines TRBV2 with TRBJ2-2, with D maybe TRBD2 (5 bases). Looked up from germline, CDR1 is SNHLY and CDR2 is FYNNEI. The CDR3 loop spans 14 amino acids. Deletions cut 8 bases from V and 2 bases from J, with 12 bases between. The DNA for the CDR3 is TGTGCCAGCCGGGTGGACTCCAACACCGGGGAGCTGTTTTTT. Translation gives CASRVDSNTGELFF.

The CDR3 here is CATSSPGLAGANIQYF. The DNA for the CDR3 is TGTGCCACCAGCAGCCCCGGACTAGCGGGAGCCAACATTCAGTACTTC. The J gene is TRBJ2-4, the V gene TRBV15; 13 nucleotides line up with TRBD2. Trimming cost V 3 bases and J 7 bases; bases outside gene matches: 6. The CDR3 spans 16 residues. CDR1 is LNHNV and CDR2 is YYDKDF in the germline V gene (reference sequence).

This clonotype was seen ten or more times. V and J are TRBV20-1 and TRBJ2-1; 9 nucleotides match TRBD1. V shed 5 bases and J 3 bases; nucleotides not matched to a gene: 8. The germline V gene has CDR1 DFQATT and CDR2 SNEGSKA (reference sequence). The CDR3 totals 15 residues. The DNA for the CDR3 is TGCAGTGCTCCAGTTTTGGACAGGGGCTACAATGAGCAGTTCTTC. Protein: CSAPVLDRGYNEQFF.